The source of this T cell receptor beta chain is a study of T cell changes during pregnancy in multiple sclerosis. The table came from immunoSEQ multiplex PCR; TCRdb's copy has only in-frame clones and leaves some out. This sample has roughly 60,000 clones, with approximately 92% found just once. V was pared by 6 bases and J by 4 bases, with 2 bases of the junction left unmatched. The CDR3 contains 12 residues. Germline loops: CDR1 MNHNS, CDR2 SASEGT. The source was peripheral blood, collected in the second trimester of pregnancy. The receptor comes from a female donor with multiple sclerosis, enrolled in a pregnancy study. This chain connects TRBV6-1 to TRBJ1-2, with 7 bases that match TRBD1. The chain's CDR3 is CASRDRVYGYTF. In DNA, the CDR3 is TGTGCCAGCAGAGACAGGGTCTATGGCTACACCTTC.